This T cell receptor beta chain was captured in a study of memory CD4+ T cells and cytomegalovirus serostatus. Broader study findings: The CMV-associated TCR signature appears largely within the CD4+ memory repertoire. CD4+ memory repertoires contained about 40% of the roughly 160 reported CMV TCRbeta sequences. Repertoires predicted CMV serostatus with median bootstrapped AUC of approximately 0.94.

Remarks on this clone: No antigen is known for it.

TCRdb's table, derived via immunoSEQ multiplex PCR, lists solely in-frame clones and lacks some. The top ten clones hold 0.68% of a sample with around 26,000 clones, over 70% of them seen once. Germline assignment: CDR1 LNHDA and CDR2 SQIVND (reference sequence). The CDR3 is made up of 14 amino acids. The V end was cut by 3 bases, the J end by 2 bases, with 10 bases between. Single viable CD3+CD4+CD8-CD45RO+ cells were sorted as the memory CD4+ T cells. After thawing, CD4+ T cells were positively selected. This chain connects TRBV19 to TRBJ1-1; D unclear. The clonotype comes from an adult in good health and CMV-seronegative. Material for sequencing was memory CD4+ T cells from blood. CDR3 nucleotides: TGTGCCAGTAGTATCGGGGAACACAACACTGAAGCTTTCTTT. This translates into CASSIGEHNTEAFF.